Presented here are 17 T cell receptor beta chains from one specimen sequenced in a study of blood T cells in healthy people across ages. Using a J-beta primer mix together with a sample-barcoded 5' primer, a second PCR was run for roughly 7 to 11 cycles. One entry per CDR3 protein results from TCRdb running MiXCR on the 5' RACE reads. The sample shows 850,000 to 1,300,000 distinct CDR3 sequences, 40% to 50% of them seen only once. Sequencing was done on a sample of blood. The origin of the receptors is a woman between 55 and 75 years old in good health.

The chain couples TRBV29-1 to TRBJ2-7, with TRBD2 identical over 11 bases. J lost 4 bases, V lost 6 bases, and 5 bases had no gene match. Germline V gene lookup returns CDR1 SQVTM and CDR2 ANQGSEA. The CDR3 has 13 amino acids. In DNA, the CDR3 is TGCAGCGTCGTGGTAGCGGGAGGGTACGAGCAGTACTTC. Translating it yields CSVVVAGGYEQYF.

The V call is TRBV12-3 or TRBV12-4, the J call TRBJ2-5, with 8 bases that match TRBD2. The V gene end was trimmed by 2 bases and the J gene end by 1 base; junction bases not matched to a gene: 9. The CDR3 covers 17 residues. The DNA for the CDR3 is TGTGCCAGCAGTTTATCTGCGAGCGGGAGCTCCCAAGAGACCCAGTACTTC. This translates into CASSLSASGSSQETQYF.

This clonotype was detected only a few times. The chain uses TRBV28 and TRBJ1-5; D remains ambiguous. The V and J ends lost 2 bases and 7 bases respectively, with 12 bases between them. This CDR3 has 14 amino acids. Looked up from germline, CDR1 is MDHEN and CDR2 is SYDVKM. The CDR3 reads CASSLRGLSQPQHF. CDR3 coding DNA: TGTGCCAGCAGTTTAAGAGGGTTAAGCCAGCCCCAGCATTTT.

This clonotype was detected only a few times. This chain uses TRBV5-1 with TRBJ2-1; a possible D gene is TRBD2 (6 bases). Germline-derived CDR1 and CDR2 are SGHRS and YFSETQ. V was shortened by 0 bases and J by 6 bases, with 10 bases between the two germline ends. This CDR3 comprises 14 residues. CDR3 sequence (DNA): TGCGCCAGCAGCTTGGTCGGAGGGGCCAATGAGCAGTTCTTC. Its translation is CASSLVGGANEQFF. Full variable domain (rest looked up from reference TRBV5-1 and TRBJ2-1): KAGVTQTPRYLIKTRGQQVTLSCSPISGHRSVSWYQQTPGQGLQFLFEYFSETQRNKGNFPGRFSGRQFSNSRSEMNVSTLELGDSALYLCASSLVGGANEQFFGPGTRLTVL.

This clonotype was recorded a few times. J is TRBJ2-1 and V is TRBV27, with TRBD2 as a possible D gene (6 bases). The J call may be faulty, since TRBJ2-7 better matches the DNA end. The CDR3 contains 14 residues. CDR1 and CDR2 from the germline V gene are MNHEY and SMNVEV (reference sequence). In DNA, the CDR3 is TGTGCCAGCACTCGGGGGACCTCCTACAATGAGCAGTACTTC. Protein: CASTRGTSYNEQYF.

V usage is TRBV6-2 or TRBV6-3 and J usage is TRBJ2-1; no reliable D call. Germline V gene lookup returns CDR1 MNHEY and CDR2 SVGEGT. With 6 bases removed from V and 8 bases from J, the gap between germline ends came to 14 bases. The CDR3 spans 13 residues. CDR3 sequence: CASSPGPFYEQFF. The CDR3 DNA is TGTGCCAGCAGCCCCGGGCCTTTTTATGAGCAGTTCTTC.

The J gene is TRBJ2-3, the V gene TRBV15; TRBD1 agrees at 8 bases. Germline assignment: CDR1 LNHNV and CDR2 YYDKDF (reference sequence). The CDR3 consists of 14 residues. The junction had 4 bases not matched to a gene; V was cut back by 1 base and J by 7 bases. For the CDR3, the DNA is TGTGCCACCAGCAGAGCAGGGGGCGCAAATACGCAGTATTTT. Amino acids: CATSRAGGANTQYF.

The V call is TRBV6-1, the J call TRBJ2-4; 7 nucleotides line up with TRBD1. CDR1 and CDR2 from the germline V gene are MNHNS and SASEGT. J was trimmed by 1 base and V by 2 bases; bases with no gene match: 2. The CDR3 is made up of 15 amino acids. The CDR3 bases are TGTGCCAGCAGTGAAATGGGACAGGCCAAAAACATTCAGTACTTC. Protein sequence: CASSEMGQAKNIQYF.

The rearrangement uses TRBV3-1 and TRBJ1-3, with TRBD1 as a possible D gene (5 bases). The germline V and J ends were trimmed by 3 bases and 1 base, with 19 bases remaining between them. The CDR3 runs 18 residues. CDR1 and CDR2 (germline): LGHDT, YNNKEL (reference sequence). The CDR3 nucleotides are TGTGCCAGCAGCCAGGACTCGGGGGGAGTAGCTTCTGGAAACACCATATATTTT. Protein product: CASSQDSGGVASGNTIYF.

This clonotype was seen a handful of times. The V gene is TRBV28, the J gene TRBJ2-3, with no clear D. Trimming took 3 bases from V and 6 from J, leaving 4 bases between them. The CDR3 loop spans 11 amino acids. Germline-derived CDR1 and CDR2 are MDHEN and SYDVKM. CDR3 bases: TGTGCCAGCAGTTTGGATGATACGCAGTATTTT. Protein: CASSLDDTQYF.

The rearrangement links TRBV11-2 to TRBJ2-7; the D is unclear. This CDR3 spans 15 amino acids. Germline values: CDR1 SGHAT, CDR2 FQNNGV. The V gene lost 1 base and the J gene lost 2 bases, with 12 bases spanning the gap. This chain's CDR3 is CASSLVGDDTYEQYF. The CDR3 coding sequence is TGTGCCAGCAGCTTAGTTGGCGACGACACCTACGAGCAGTACTTC.

CDR3 sequence reads: CASSQIEVQGPLAAGYEQYF. CDR3 sequence (DNA): TGTGCCAGCAGCCAAATAGAGGTCCAGGGGCCACTAGCAGCAGGGTACGAGCAGTACTTC. V usage is TRBV27 and J usage is TRBJ2-1, with D perhaps being TRBD1 or TRBD2 (6 bases each). The DNA end is a closer match to TRBJ2-7, so the J assignment may be wrong. Germline CDR1 MNHEY, CDR2 SMNVEV (reference sequence). CDR3 length: 20 amino acids.

The chain employs TRBV6-5 and TRBJ2-3; 10 bases agree with TRBD2. The trim removed 0 bases at V and 0 bases at J, leaving 12 bases unmatched. CDR3 length equals 20 residues. Germline CDR1 and CDR2: MNHEY and SVGAGI. CDR3 nucleotides: TGTGCCAGCAGTTACTCCACGAGGGCTAGCGGGAGAACTAGCACAGATACGCAGTATTTT. This translates into CASSYSTRASGRTSTDTQYF.

This clonotype has just a few counts. The chain links TRBV6-5 to TRBJ2-1; 9 bases map to TRBD1. The CDR3 spans 14 residues. From germline, CDR1 is MNHEY and CDR2 SVGAGI. V was pared by 8 bases and J by 5 bases, with 7 bases of the junction left unmatched. CDR3 region: CASSRTGAHNEQFF. CDR3 sequence (DNA): TGTGCCAGCTCCCGGACAGGGGCCCACAATGAGCAGTTCTTC.

This chain connects TRBV7-8 to TRBJ2-4; 12 bases line up with TRBD1. Unmatched junction bases numbered 7, after V lost 5 bases and J lost 11 bases. The CDR3 extends over 14 amino acids. Germline loops: CDR1 SGHVS, CDR2 FQNEAQ. For the CDR3, the DNA is TGTGCCAGCAGCCAAGAGGGGACAGGGGGCCTTCAGTACTTC. It specifies CASSQEGTGGLQYF.

The DNA for the CDR3 is TGCAGTGCTAACAGGGGCTCCTACAATGAGCAGTTCTTC. Its protein product is CSANRGSYNEQFF. The chain is built from TRBV20-1 and TRBJ2-1, with TRBD1 matching over 7 bases. The germline CDR1 and CDR2 sequences are DFQATT and SNEGSKA (reference sequence). V lost 4 bases, J lost 0 bases, and 0 bases stayed unmatched. The CDR3 extends over 13 amino acids.

This clonotype was seen a single time. This chain's CDR3 is CASSADQVGEQYF. The CDR3 coding sequence is TGTGCCAGCAGCGCCGACCAGGTGGGCGAGCAGTACTTC. This chain uses TRBV2 with TRBJ2-7; unclear D gene. The germline gives CDR1 SNHLY, CDR2 FYNNEI. CDR3 length: 13 amino acids. Between the trimmed V and J ends, which lost 6 bases and 6 bases, there was a span of 15 bases.